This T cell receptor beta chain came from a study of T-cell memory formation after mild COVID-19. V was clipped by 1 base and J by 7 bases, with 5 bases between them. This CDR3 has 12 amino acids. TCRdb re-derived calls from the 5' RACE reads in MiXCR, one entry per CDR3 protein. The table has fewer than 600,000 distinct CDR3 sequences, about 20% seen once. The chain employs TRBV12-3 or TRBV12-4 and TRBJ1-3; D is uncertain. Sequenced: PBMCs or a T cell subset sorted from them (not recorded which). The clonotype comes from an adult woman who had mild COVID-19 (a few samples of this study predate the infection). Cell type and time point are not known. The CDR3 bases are TGTGCCAGCAGTTTAGTGCCGAACACCATATATTTT. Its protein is CASSLVPNTIYF.